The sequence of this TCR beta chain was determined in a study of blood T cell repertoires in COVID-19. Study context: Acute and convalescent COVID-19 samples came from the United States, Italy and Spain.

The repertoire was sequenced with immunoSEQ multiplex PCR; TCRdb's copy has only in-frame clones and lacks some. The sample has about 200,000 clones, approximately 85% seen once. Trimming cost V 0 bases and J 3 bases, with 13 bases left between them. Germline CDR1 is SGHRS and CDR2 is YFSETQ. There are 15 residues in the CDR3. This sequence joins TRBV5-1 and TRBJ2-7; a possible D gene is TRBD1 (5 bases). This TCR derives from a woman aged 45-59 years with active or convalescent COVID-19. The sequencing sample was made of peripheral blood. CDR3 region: CASSLGPDDSYEQYF. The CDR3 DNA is TGCGCCAGCAGCTTGGGGCCTGATGACAGCTACGAGCAGTACTTC.